This T cell receptor beta chain was sequenced during a study of blood T cell repertoires in COVID-19. As for the study in general: The analysed material was cDNA or gDNA that came from T cells, B-cell-depleted T cells, or PBMCs.

Original processing methods: Amplification of reference gene primers was used by the study to estimate nucleated cell counts. This table comes from immunoSEQ multiplex PCR, and its TCRdb copy is limited to in-frame clones, with some not included. V and J calls and clone size are copied from that table; D and trimming were computed from the DNA. The data contain tens of thousands of clones, around 92% of them singletons. With 4 bases clipped from V and 2 bases from J, the junction kept 9 bases outside the gene matches. This CDR3 has 16 residues. Germline lookup yields CDR1 SGHRS and CDR2 YFSETQ. The TCR originated in a human donor with active COVID-19. The donor label of this sample is uncertain. The sample consisted of peripheral blood. The rearrangement joins TRBV5-1 to TRBJ2-1, with TRBD2 matching over 7 bases. The CDR3 sequence: CASSPPPSGPYNEQFF. CDR3 nucleotides: TGCGCCAGCAGCCCGCCCCCTAGCGGACCCTACAATGAGCAGTTCTTC.